These 22 T cell receptor beta chains originate from one sample sequenced in a study of blood T cell repertoires in COVID-19. Generated by immunoSEQ multiplex PCR, the TCRdb table keeps only in-frame clones and is missing some. The sample yields nearly 55,000 clones, 86% seen once. Sequenced: peripheral blood. The receptors were sampled from a man in his 70s with active COVID-19.

This sequence joins TRBV6-4 and TRBJ2-2; D unresolved. V lost 0 bases, J lost 0 bases, and 8 bases lay in between. The CDR3 spans 16 residues. CDR1 and CDR2 from the germline V gene are MRHNA and SNTAGT. The CDR3 sequence is CASSDSPGSNTGELFF. For the CDR3, the DNA is TGTGCCAGCAGTGACTCGCCAGGCTCGAACACCGGGGAGCTGTTTTTT.

This chain links TRBV21-1 with TRBJ1-4. TRBV21-1 is assigned pseudogene status. The CDR3 is 12 residues long. The CDR3 bases are TGTGCCAGCAGCCATTATCGGGCGGGGGTGTTTTTT. It codes for CASSHYRAGVFF.

The chain carries TRBV5-1 and TRBJ2-2; 8 bases map to TRBD1. The germline CDR1 and CDR2 sequences are SGHRS and YFSETQ. The CDR3 totals 15 residues. The trim removed 4 bases at V and 1 base at J, leaving 3 bases unmatched. The CDR3 is CASSTGQGNTGELFF. CDR3 in DNA: TGCGCCAGCAGCACCGGACAGGGGAACACCGGGGAGCTGTTTTTT.

This chain uses TRBV5-1 with TRBJ2-7; tentative D call: TRBD1 (6 bases). The length of the CDR3 is 13 residues. The V gene's germline CDR1 is SGHRS and CDR2 YFSETQ. V was clipped by 0 bases and J by 6 bases, with 10 bases between them. The CDR3 loop is CASSLAQGGEQYF. The CDR3 DNA sequence: TGCGCCAGCAGCTTGGCCCAAGGGGGCGAGCAGTACTTC.

The gene calls are TRBV5-1 and TRBJ1-1; 7 bases are shared with TRBD1. The CDR3 covers 17 residues. CDR1 is SGHRS, CDR2 YFSETQ, per germline. After removal of 4 bases from V and 0 bases from J, the junction contained 12 bases not matched to a gene. The CDR3 protein is CASSPGQPRIMNTEAFF. Written as DNA, the CDR3 is TGCGCCAGCAGCCCGGGACAGCCACGAATAATGAACACTGAAGCTTTCTTT.

V gene TRBV9 combines with J gene TRBJ2-3, with 9 nucleotides matching TRBD1. CDR1 and CDR2 (germline): SGDLS, YYNGEE. After removal of 4 bases from V and 4 bases from J, the junction contained 4 bases not matched to a gene. This CDR3 region has 14 residues. Written as DNA, the CDR3 is TGTGCCAGCAGCCCGGGACAGGGATCAGATACGCAGTATTTT. The encoded protein is CASSPGQGSDTQYF.

This chain uses TRBV4-2 with TRBJ1-1, with D possibly TRBD1 on 5 matching bases. Deletions cut 4 bases from V and 3 bases from J, with 18 bases between. The germline gives CDR1 LGHNA, CDR2 YNFKEQ. The CDR3 has 16 amino acids. The CDR3 loop reads CASSLLVGGSDTEAFF. DNA of the CDR3: TGTGCCAGCAGCCTCCTAGTGGGGGGGTCGGACACTGAAGCTTTCTTT.

The V call is TRBV19, the J call TRBJ1-1, with 10 bases lining up with TRBD1. V gave up 7 bases and J gave up 0 bases; unmatched junction bases: 5. The CDR3 is made up of 15 amino acids. CDR1 is LNHDA, CDR2 SQIVND, per germline (reference sequence). CDR3 amino acids: CASNPGTGVNTEAFF. The CDR3, as DNA: TGTGCCAGTAATCCCGGGACAGGGGTGAACACTGAAGCTTTCTTT.

The chain has TRBV2 and TRBJ1-6; the match to TRBD1 covers 9 bases. CDR1 and CDR2 (germline): SNHLY, FYNNEI. The V gene end was trimmed by 6 bases and the J gene end by 7 bases; junction bases not matched to a gene: 4. The CDR3 sequence is 14 residues long. In nucleotides, the CDR3 is TGTGCCAGCAGCGTCGGGACAGGGAATTCACCCCTCCACTTT. It encodes CASSVGTGNSPLHF.

The chain carries TRBV7-9 and TRBJ1-4; TRBD1 agrees at 9 bases. CDR1 and CDR2 (germline): SEHNR, FQNEAQ (reference sequence). The CDR3 is made up of 15 amino acids. V gave up 1 base and J gave up 8 bases; unmatched junction bases: 5. CDR3 loop: CASSLETGGREKLFF. The CDR3 nucleotides read TGTGCCAGCAGCTTAGAAACAGGGGGCAGGGAAAAACTGTTTTTT. Drawing the rest from reference TRBV7-9 and TRBJ1-4, the complete variable domain is DTGVSQNPRHKITKRGQNVTFRCDPISEHNRLYWYRQTLGQGPEFLTYFQNEAQLEKSRLLSDRFSAERPKGSFSTLEIQRTEQGDSAMYLCASSLETGGREKLFFGSGTQLSVL.

The J gene is TRBJ1-1, the V gene TRBV10-3, with D perhaps TRBD1 (6 bases). V was shortened by 3 bases and J by 2 bases, with 10 bases between the two germline ends. The CDR3 is made up of 14 amino acids. Germline V gene sequence: CDR1 ENHRY, CDR2 SYGVKD. Here the CDR3 DNA reads TGTGCCATCAGTGATGCGGGGGCAAACACTGAAGCTTTCTTT. It translates to CAISDAGANTEAFF.

The chain has TRBV15 and TRBJ2-3, with D perhaps TRBD1 (5 bases). V lost 6 bases, J lost 1 base, and 11 bases lay in between. Looked up from germline, CDR1 is LNHNV and CDR2 is YYDKDF (reference sequence). This CDR3 spans 14 amino acids. The CDR3 here is CATRKGAGTDTQYF. CDR3 bases: TGTGCCACCAGGAAAGGGGCCGGCACAGATACGCAGTATTTT.

The J gene is TRBJ1-5, the V gene TRBV7-8; D unresolved. Per the germline V gene, CDR1 is SGHVS and CDR2 is FQNEAQ. The length of the CDR3 is 14 residues. V was clipped by 5 bases and J by 3 bases, with 11 bases between them. CDR3 in amino acids: CASSRMGNNQPQHF. Written as DNA, the CDR3 is TGTGCCAGCAGCCGCATGGGCAACAATCAGCCCCAGCATTTT.

About this clone itself: Mismatch with germline at one junction end may stem from a read error. The chain employs TRBV25-1 and TRBJ1-2, with D possibly matching TRBD1 (6 bases). The CDR3 contains 13 residues. CDR1 and CDR2 from the germline V gene are MGHDK and SYGVNS. The CDR3 sequence: CASSRGGPSSTVF. Written as DNA, the CDR3 is TGTGCCAGCTCACGCGGGGGGCCGAGTTCTACGGTTTTC.

This clone was detected only once. This chain connects TRBV15 to TRBJ2-1, with TRBD2 as a possible D gene (5 bases). Trimming took off 1 base at V and 8 bases at J, with 15 bases between the two ends. CDR1 is LNHNV and CDR2 is YYDKDF in the germline V gene (reference sequence). This CDR3 comprises 15 residues. CDR3 bases: TGTGCCACCAGCAGAGTTGGACTGATGTCCCATGAGCAGTTCTTC. It yields the protein CATSRVGLMSHEQFF.

Only one count was recorded for this clone. The V gene is TRBV10-3, the J gene TRBJ1-4; a weak D match, TRBD1 (5 bases). Germline CDR1 is ENHRY and CDR2 is SYGVKD. With 3 bases removed from V and 4 bases from J, the gap between germline ends came to 15 bases. The CDR3 runs to 16 residues. In nucleotides, the CDR3 is TGTGCCATCAGTGATCCGGGGGGGATCGGTAATGAAAAACTGTTTTTT. Its protein product is CAISDPGGIGNEKLFF.

This clone showed up just a few times. The V call is TRBV7-3, the J call TRBJ1-2; TRBD1 matches 7 bases. Germline V gives CDR1 SGHTA, CDR2 FQGTGA. With 2 bases clipped from V and 0 bases from J, the junction kept 0 bases outside the gene matches. CDR3 length: 14 residues. The CDR3 sequence: CASSLQGANYGYTF. The CDR3 DNA is TGTGCCAGCAGCTTACAGGGGGCTAACTATGGCTACACCTTC.

This clone was seen a single time. The chain recombines TRBV19 with TRBJ1-2; 12 bases align to TRBD1. With 6 bases clipped from V and 5 bases from J, the junction kept 7 bases outside the gene matches. There are 15 residues in the CDR3. Germline CDR1 LNHDA, CDR2 SQIVND (reference sequence). CDR3 bases: TGTGCCAGTAGGTGGGACAGGGGGCAGGAATATGGCTACACCTTC. It is translated as CASRWDRGQEYGYTF.

This rearrangement joins TRBV4-1 to TRBJ1-3; 7 bases fit TRBD1. The junction had 9 bases not matched to a gene; V was cut back by 3 bases and J by 4 bases. The germline CDR1 and CDR2 sequences are MGHRA and YSYEKL. This CDR3 has 16 amino acids. The CDR3 sequence: CASSHLFRQGGNTIYF. The CDR3 nucleotides read TGCGCCAGCAGCCATCTCTTCCGACAGGGAGGAAACACCATATATTTT.

The rearrangement uses TRBV2 and TRBJ1-5; possible D gene TRBD1, 6 bases. From germline, CDR1 is SNHLY and CDR2 FYNNEI. Between the trimmed V and J ends, which lost 5 bases and 1 base, there was a span of 12 bases. This CDR3 has 15 amino acids. The CDR3 region has the DNA TGTGCCAGCAGTAAGGGGGGGGCAAGCAATCAGCCCCAGCATTTT. It is translated as CASSKGGASNQPQHF.

This chain connects TRBV7-2 to TRBJ2-3; a weak D match, TRBD2 (5 bases). The length of the CDR3 is 14 residues. CDR1 and CDR2 from the germline V gene are SGHTA and FQGNSA. The V and J ends lost 2 bases and 5 bases respectively, with 11 bases between them. CDR3 nucleotide sequence: TGTGCCAGCAGCTTATCGCCTAGCCTAGATACGCAGTATTTT. This sequence encodes CASSLSPSLDTQYF.

J is TRBJ2-3 and V is TRBV18, with 8 bases fitting TRBD1. The V and J ends lost 4 bases and 5 bases, in that order; junction bases with no gene match: 2. Germline lookup yields CDR1 KGHSH and CDR2 LQKENI. The CDR3 consists of 13 residues. CDR3 region: CASSQGTGDTQYF. The CDR3 region has the DNA TGTGCCAGCTCACAGGGGACAGGAGATACGCAGTATTTT.